This TCR beta chain came from a study of shared clonotypes between healthy human individuals. Data came from immunoSEQ multiplex PCR; TCRdb stores just in-frame clones and leaves some out. The sample gives 2 million to 2.5 million clones, more than 90% of which show up once; roughly 0.13% is in the top ten. The study drew its donors from healthy HIV-negative adults without recent acute infections or vaccinations. The donors, all of them Caucasian adults, lived in Nashville, Tennessee. CDR1 and CDR2 from the germline V gene are GTSNPN and SVGIG (reference sequence). V gave up 0 bases and J gave up 3 bases, with 14 bases separating them. This CDR3 spans 16 amino acids.

Specimen: naive CD4+ T cells sorted from blood. Subset indicated: CD45RA+ positively selected. This rearrangement joins TRBV30 to TRBJ1-4; tentative D call: TRBD1 (5 bases). This receptor was identified in a man younger than 35 in good health. The CDR3, as DNA: TGTGCCTGGAGTGTTGGTGGGGGGACCTCTAATGAAAAACTGTTTTTT. This encodes CAWSVGGGTSNEKLFF.